Listed here is a single TCR beta chain. The target antigen is unknown. The CDR3 sequence is 12 residues long. CDR1 MDHEN and CDR2 SYDVKM come from the germline V gene. Trimming took 7 bases from V and 3 from J, leaving 7 bases between them. These data originate in a study of post-analysis software for immune sequencing data. Presence of unique molecular identifiers characterized the TCR beta cDNA libraries. TCRdb itself ran the PCR reads through MiXCR, one entry per CDR3 protein. The profile shows roughly 700,000 distinct CDR3 sequences, roughly 29% of them singletons. Study-wide results and limits: Comparison of patients with controls showed a handful of TRBV segments more frequent in patients, TRBV5-6, TRBV5-1 and TRBV20-1 among them.

This clonotype originated in a girl aged 10 to 17 with multiple sclerosis. The sequenced sample was blood. The chain is built from TRBV28 and TRBJ1-5; D ambiguous. CDR3 region: CASTSPNQPQHF. CDR3 in DNA: TGTGCCAGCACGTCGCCCAATCAGCCCCAGCATTTT. The complete variable domain, with remaining parts taken from reference TRBV28 and TRBJ1-5, reads DVKVTQSSRYLVKRTGEKVFLECVQDMDHENMFWYRQDPGLGLRLIYFSYDVKMKEKGDIPEGYSVSREKKERFSLILESASTNQTSMYLCASTSPNQPQHFGDGTRLSIL.